A selection of T cell receptor beta chains follows, all from one sample in a study of cytomegalovirus exposure and HLA in healthy donors. Only in-frame clones appear in the TCRdb table, and some are missing; sequencing was by immunoSEQ multiplex PCR. This table holds around 190,000 clones, roughly 86% found once. Sequenced material: PBMCs. Every receptor here comes from a woman aged 18-29 years in good health and CMV-seronegative. Both conserved end residues are part of each CDR3. The order of the fields is CDR3 length, J gene, V gene, CDR3 protein.

CDR3 length: 15; J gene: TRBJ1-2; V gene: TRBV6-4; CDR3 protein: CASSDIGSPFGGYTF
CDR3 length: 16; J gene: TRBJ2-1; V gene: TRBV12-5; CDR3 protein: CASGSRPTGGFNEQFF
CDR3 length: 17; J gene: TRBJ2-7; V gene: TRBV4-1; CDR3 protein: CASSRTIVGGSTYEQYF
CDR3 length: 16; J gene: TRBJ1-2; V gene: TRBV4-1; CDR3 protein: CASSQPRQGAGYGYTF
CDR3 length: 16; J gene: TRBJ2-7; V gene: TRBV6-6; CDR3 protein: CASSPSGGALLNEQYF
CDR3 length: 16; J gene: TRBJ1-1; V gene: TRBV5-1; CDR3 protein: CASSLVAAGDNTEAFF
CDR3 length: 15; J gene: TRBJ1-1; V gene: TRBV15; CDR3 protein: CATSKPGQGPLEAFF
CDR3 length: 16; J gene: TRBJ2-5; V gene: TRBV6-1; CDR3 protein: CASSEWGSGLKETQYF
CDR3 length: 14; J gene: TRBJ1-1; V gene: TRBV5-6; CDR3 protein: CASSFTGRNTEAFF
CDR3 length: 16; J gene: TRBJ2-1; V gene: TRBV29-1; CDR3 protein: CSAHPGLPAPYNEQFF
CDR3 length: 14; J gene: TRBJ1-4; V gene: TRBV2; CDR3 protein: CASSGQLARLRLFF
CDR3 length: 16; J gene: TRBJ2-2; V gene: TRBV27; CDR3 protein: CASSLFGGRGTGELFF
CDR3 length: 15; J gene: TRBJ1-1; V gene: TRBV10-3; CDR3 protein: CAIHNPGGQNTEAFF